The T cell receptor (beta chain) described here comes from a study of T cell changes during pregnancy in multiple sclerosis (dated by TCRdb to about 2019). Context from the whole study: In women with multiple sclerosis, the researchers looked at how the T cell repertoire shifted as pregnancy progressed.

Library creation used the immunoSEQ multiplex PCR assay. TCRdb provides this immuneACCESS table in a form limited to in-frame rearrangements. Some clones are lacking; in checked studies, under half of them reflect an unresolved V gene, and why the rest are absent is not known. Counted in this sample were more than 80,000 clones; 92% of them appeared once. The ten top clones hold about 1.5% of the sample. Relative to germline, V is missing 3 bases and J is missing 7 bases, with 11 bases of the junction outside any gene match. The CDR3 starts with the cysteine, ends with the phenylalanine, and has 17 residues. CDR3 DNA only is kept here, 51 bases in frame from base 1. From a lookup of the germline V gene, CDR1 and CDR2 are SGDLS and YYNGEE. On this clone itself: Its antigen specificity is not known. Per-base qualities were not stored, and no clone one base away is much larger.

This sequence uses TRBV9 and TRBJ2-1; 12 nucleotides in the junction match TRBD2. The clonotype was recovered from a female donor with multiple sclerosis, enrolled in a pregnancy study. The sample was peripheral blood, taken in the first trimester of pregnancy. The CDR3 protein: CASSASGGLAGSNEQFF. The bases read TGTGCCAGCAGCGCCTCTGGCGGACTAGCGGGATCAAATGAGCAGTTCTTC.